This T cell receptor (beta chain) is from a study of CD8+CD57+ T cells in acquired aplastic anemia. The TCR beta profiling, which covered VDJ combination and CDR3 sequence, was carried out using genomic DNA as the template. In TCRdb, the reads were re-called with MiXCR into one record per CDR3 protein. The repertoire holds more than 250,000 distinct CDR3 sequences, with 82% as singletons. CD8+CD57+ cell expansion, shown by flow cytometry, had occurred in the patients selected for sequencing. Every patient was diagnosed with severe acquired aplastic anemia. Study results and limitations: Patients shared around 31 CD8+ CDR3 sequences with controls. With respect to CD8+ Simpson's diversity, patients and controls did not differ significantly.

Germline V gene sequence: CDR1 SNHLY, CDR2 FYNNEI. The CDR3 has 12 amino acids. V lost 3 bases, J lost 13 bases, and 14 bases lay in between. On this clonotype itself: Its target is unknown.

This chain connects TRBV2 to TRBJ2-3, with D possibly called TRBD1 or TRBD2 (5 bases each). This clonotype was sampled from a human donor with aplastic anemia. Sequencing was carried out using sorted CD4+, CD8+, or CD8+CD57+ T cells (not recorded which) from PBMCs. CDR3 sequence reads: CASSDGGVHEYF. CDR3 DNA sequence: TGTGCCAGCAGTGATGGGGGAGTCCATGAGTATTTT. Full variable domain (outside the CDR3, taken from reference TRBV2 and TRBJ2-3): EPEVTQTPSHQVTQMGQEVILRCVPISNHLYFYWYRQILGQKVEFLVSFYNNEISEKSEIFDDQFSVERPDGSNFTLKIRSTKLEDSAMYFCASSDGGVHEYFGPGTRLTVL.